The 27 T cell receptor beta chains below all came from one sample that was sequenced in a study of blood T cell repertoires in COVID-19. Sequencing was performed with immunoSEQ multiplex PCR; in TCRdb, only in-frame clones are kept and a portion is missing. This sample yields about 40,000 clones, of which about 80% are seen a single time; 2.6% belongs to the top ten. The source material was peripheral blood. These receptors came from an older woman with acute or convalescent COVID-19.

The genes are TRBV30 and TRBJ2-2, with 14 bases fitting TRBD2. J was trimmed by 4 bases and V by 1 base; bases with no gene match: 8. CDR3 size: 18 residues. Germline CDR1 reads GTSNPN; CDR2 reads SVGIG (reference sequence). The CDR3 loop reads CAWSGLAGGRMSTGELFF. CDR3 in DNA: TGTGCCTGGAGTGGACTAGCGGGAGGGAGGATGAGCACCGGGGAGCTGTTTTTT.

This clone was detected once. The rearrangement uses TRBV5-3 and TRBJ2-7; D possibly corresponds to TRBD1 (6 bases). TRBV5-3 qualifies as an ORF whose function is uncertain. The CDR3 is 15 amino acids. The V gene lost 4 bases and the J gene lost 0 bases, with 14 bases spanning the gap. The CDR3 DNA reads TGTGCCAGAAGCGACGACAGGTTACTCTCCTACGAGCAGTACTTC. Translation gives CARSDDRLLSYEQYF.

This clone has a single count. The V gene is TRBV7-9, the J gene TRBJ2-4, with 9 bases identical to TRBD1. V trimming: 5 bases; J trimming: 9 bases; junction bases outside the gene matches: 14. The CDR3 totals 16 residues. CDR1 and CDR2 from the germline V gene are SEHNR and FQNEAQ (reference sequence). The CDR3 region has the DNA TGTGCCAGCAGCCTACTCGGGACAGGGTTAGGTGGCATTCAGTACTTC. It is translated as CASSLLGTGLGGIQYF.

This clone appeared once. V and J are TRBV28 and TRBJ2-7; TRBD2 agrees at 12 bases. Germline loops: CDR1 MDHEN, CDR2 SYDVKM. The J segment lost 0 bases and the V segment lost 5 bases, leaving 8 bases of the junction unmatched. The CDR3 is 17 residues long. As DNA, the CDR3 is TGTGCCAGCAGTCGAATGACTAGCGGGGGAAGCTCCTACGAGCAGTACTTC. As protein: CASSRMTSGGSSYEQYF.

The V and J genes are TRBV3-1 (or the pseudogene TRBV3-2) and TRBJ1-1; D ambiguous. The CDR3 runs to 14 residues. CDR1 is LGHDT, CDR2 YNNKEL, per germline (reference sequence). Trimming left V 1 base short and J 7 bases short, with 13 bases between. The CDR3, as DNA: TGTGCCAGCAGCCAAGCGGCGGGAAGAGGTGAAGCTTTCTTT. Amino acids: CASSQAAGRGEAFF.

The rearrangement links TRBV5-5 to TRBJ1-1; TRBD1 might be the D (5 bases). This CDR3 contains 15 residues. From germline, CDR1 is SGHKS and CDR2 YYEKEE (reference sequence). The V end lost 3 bases, the J end lost 1 base, and 13 bases lay between the germline ends. CDR3: CASSSRARANTEAFF. The CDR3 DNA follows: TGTGCCAGCAGCTCTCGAGCCAGGGCGAACACTGAAGCTTTCTTT.

The V and J genes are TRBV7-2 and TRBJ1-3; a weak D match, TRBD1 (5 bases). Per the germline V gene, CDR1 is SGHTA and CDR2 is FQGNSA. Trimming cost V 3 bases and J 1 base, with 16 bases left between them. CDR3 length: 17 amino acids. CDR3 in amino acids: CASSFRSAQGSGNTIYF. CDR3 nucleotide sequence: TGTGCCAGCAGCTTCAGAAGCGCCCAGGGATCTGGAAACACCATATATTTT.

This sequence joins TRBV2 and TRBJ1-4; 8 bases fit TRBD1. Germline-derived CDR1 and CDR2 are SNHLY and FYNNEI. The CDR3 is made up of 15 amino acids. Trimming removed 5 bases from V and 5 bases from J; junction bases left unmatched: 7. The chain's CDR3 is CASSTRDRRNEKLFF. CDR3 coding DNA: TGTGCCAGCAGTACCAGGGACAGGAGAAATGAAAAACTGTTTTTT.

The chain couples TRBV6-5 to TRBJ1-2; the D gene is possibly TRBD1 (5 bases). Trimming removed 6 bases from V and 3 bases from J, with 17 bases in between. The CDR3 contains 15 residues. The germline gives CDR1 MNHEY, CDR2 SVGAGI. Here the CDR3 reads CASREGSGSYYGYTF. The CDR3 bases are TGTGCCAGCAGGGAGGGGTCAGGGTCCTACTATGGCTACACCTTC.

This clone was detected only a few times. The rearrangement uses TRBV24-1 and TRBJ1-6, with a tentative D call TRBD1 (6 bases). Germline assignment: CDR1 KGHDR and CDR2 SFDVKD. This CDR3 contains 15 residues. The ends were cut back, 2 bases at V and 9 bases at J, with 13 bases in the middle. Here the CDR3 reads CATSDSGEPGSPLHF. CDR3 coding DNA: TGTGCCACCAGTGATTCAGGGGAGCCGGGTTCACCCCTCCACTTT.

This sequence joins TRBV5-4 and TRBJ2-7, with 10 bases fitting TRBD1. The CDR3 totals 15 residues. The V gene end was trimmed by 4 bases and the J gene end by 2 bases; junction bases not matched to a gene: 6. Germline lookup yields CDR1 SGHNT and CDR2 YYREEE (reference sequence). The chain's CDR3 is CASSRDRGAPYEQYF. The CDR3 DNA sequence: TGTGCCAGCAGCCGGGACAGGGGTGCTCCCTACGAGCAGTACTTC.

This chain joins TRBV2 and TRBJ1-4; no definite D call. The CDR3 loop spans 15 amino acids. Germline V gives CDR1 SNHLY, CDR2 FYNNEI. V lost 4 bases and J lost 5, with 14 bases in between. CDR3 DNA: TGTGCCAGCAGTGGAGCCACCGGGAGCAATGAAAAACTGTTTTTT. Translated, it gives CASSGATGSNEKLFF.

This clone occurred once. This chain uses TRBV2 with TRBJ2-5; D may be TRBD1 (5 bases). Germline CDR1 reads SNHLY; CDR2 reads FYNNEI. The CDR3 sequence is 12 residues long. The ends were cut back, 2 bases at V and 11 bases at J, with 12 bases in the middle. CDR3 sequence reads: CASSEFRQGQYF. In DNA, the CDR3 is TGTGCCAGCAGTGAATTCAGGCAGGGACAGTACTTC.

The rearrangement joins TRBV3-1 (or the pseudogene TRBV3-2) to TRBJ2-5, with TRBD2 identical over 7 bases. After removal of 4 bases from V and 4 bases from J, the junction contained 12 bases not matched to a gene. CDR3 length: 16 amino acids. The germline V gene encodes CDR1 LGHDT and CDR2 YNNKEL (reference sequence). The CDR3 loop reads CASSPSGRTRGETQYF. The CDR3 nucleotides are TGTGCCAGCAGCCCTTCCGGAAGGACTAGGGGAGAGACCCAGTACTTC.

The rearrangement links TRBV9 to TRBJ2-1, with TRBD1 matching over 9 bases. The trim removed 2 bases at V and 6 bases at J, leaving 6 bases unmatched. CDR1 and CDR2 from the germline V gene are SGDLS and YYNGEE. The CDR3 is made up of 15 amino acids. The CDR3 nucleotides read TGTGCCAGCAGCGTCTCGGGACAGGGTAGCAATGAGCAGTTCTTC. This translates into CASSVSGQGSNEQFF.

This chain links TRBV6-5 with TRBJ2-1; D ambiguous. This CDR3 comprises 14 residues. Trimming stripped 2 bases from V and 7 bases from J, with 12 bases between. The V gene's germline CDR1 is MNHEY and CDR2 SVGAGI. CDR3 nucleotides: TGTGCCAGCAGTTACCGGGTAATCGGTAATGAGCAGTTCTTC. Its protein is CASSYRVIGNEQFF.

This chain connects TRBV5-5 to TRBJ1-1; tentative D call: TRBD1 (5 bases). Trimming removed 2 bases from V and 0 bases from J, with 8 bases in between. This CDR3 is built from 14 residues. Germline CDR1 SGHKS, CDR2 YYEKEE (reference sequence). The CDR3 DNA follows: TGTGCCAGCAGCTTTCGACAGATGAACACTGAAGCTTTCTTT. Protein sequence: CASSFRQMNTEAFF.

The chain carries TRBV2 and TRBJ1-2; 9 bases line up with TRBD1. The V gene's germline CDR1 is SNHLY and CDR2 FYNNEI. CDR3 length: 15 amino acids. The V gene end was trimmed by 4 bases and the J gene end by 2 bases; junction bases not matched to a gene: 5. For the CDR3, the DNA is TGTGCCAGCAGTGCAGGGACAGGGAGCAACTATGGCTACACCTTC. Encoded protein: CASSAGTGSNYGYTF.

The chain recombines TRBV6-5 with TRBJ2-7; 10 bases line up with TRBD1. J was trimmed by 4 bases and V by 0 bases; bases with no gene match: 3. The CDR3 extends over 15 amino acids. Germline values: CDR1 MNHEY, CDR2 SVGAGI. The CDR3 DNA sequence: TGTGCCAGCAGTTACTCGGGACAGGGGAATTACGAGCAGTACTTC. Translated, it gives CASSYSGQGNYEQYF.

This chain links TRBV3-1 (or the pseudogene TRBV3-2) with TRBJ2-7, with 8 bases fitting TRBD1. Trimming took 2 bases from V and 4 from J; bases not matched to a gene: 10. Germline-derived CDR1 and CDR2 are LGHDT and YNNKEL (reference sequence). This CDR3 contains 16 residues. The CDR3 reads CASSQPWTGSVYEQYF. The DNA of the CDR3 is TGTGCCAGCAGCCAACCTTGGACAGGGTCTGTGTACGAGCAGTACTTC.

The rearrangement uses TRBV18 and TRBJ1-1; possible D gene TRBD1, 6 bases. Deletions cut 3 bases from V and 5 bases from J, with 16 bases between. The CDR3 consists of 15 residues. The germline CDR1 and CDR2 sequences are KGHSH and LQKENI. The CDR3 sequence: CASSPYGGGTTEAFF. CDR3 bases: TGTGCCAGCTCACCTTACGGGGGGGGGACAACTGAAGCTTTCTTT.

This rearrangement joins TRBV5-4 to TRBJ2-5, with TRBD2 matching 9 bases. The CDR3 is made up of 15 amino acids. The V segment lost 6 bases and the J segment 5 bases; nucleotides outside the gene matches: 11. CDR1 and CDR2 (germline): SGHNT, YYREEE (reference sequence). Written as DNA, the CDR3 is TGTGCCAGCAAACTTCATAGCGGGAGTCCCGAGACCCAGTACTTC. It yields the protein CASKLHSGSPETQYF.

The V gene is TRBV19, the J gene TRBJ2-1; 9 bases fit TRBD1. V was clipped by 5 bases and J by 6 bases; unmatched bases: 11. Germline V gives CDR1 LNHDA, CDR2 SQIVND (reference sequence). The CDR3 loop spans 16 amino acids. Written as DNA, the CDR3 is TGTGCCAGTAGTCGCTGGGGACAGGGACCATCCAATGAGCAGTTCTTC. Protein product: CASSRWGQGPSNEQFF.

The chain combines TRBV7-2 with TRBJ2-7; the D gene is possibly TRBD2 (5 bases). The germline V gene has CDR1 SGHTA and CDR2 FQGNSA. The V end was cut by 0 bases, the J end by 0 bases, with 18 bases between. The CDR3 is 18 amino acids. The DNA of the CDR3 is TGTGCCAGCAGCTTAGCGCGTTTCGGAGGTGGCACCTCCTACGAGCAGTACTTC. This sequence encodes CASSLARFGGGTSYEQYF.

The rearrangement links TRBV24-1 to TRBJ2-7, with 9 bases that match TRBD2. V lost 3 bases to trimming and J lost 13 bases; unmatched junction nucleotides: 6. CDR1 KGHDR and CDR2 SFDVKD come from the germline V gene. The CDR3 consists of 12 residues. For the CDR3, the DNA is TGTGCCACCAGTGATACCGGGACTAGCCGTTACTTC. As protein: CATSDTGTSRYF.

The gene calls are TRBV6-5 and TRBJ1-6, with 7 positions matching TRBD1. Germline V gene data show CDR1 as MNHEY and CDR2 as SVGAGI. Trimming cost V 5 bases and J 14 bases; bases outside gene matches: 6. The CDR3 spans 12 residues. The CDR3, as DNA: TGTGCCAGCAGTCTGACCGGGACAGCCCTCCACTTT. This codes for CASSLTGTALHF.

V and J are TRBV27 and TRBJ1-1, with 7 positions matching TRBD1. V lost 3 bases to trimming and J lost 4 bases; unmatched junction nucleotides: 2. CDR1 is MNHEY and CDR2 is SMNVEV in the germline V gene (reference sequence). The CDR3 has 13 amino acids. CDR3 sequence reads: CASSLTGTTEAFF. The CDR3 DNA reads TGTGCCAGCAGTTTGACAGGGACCACTGAAGCTTTCTTT.